These 12 T cell receptor beta chains originate from one sample sequenced in a study of OX40 agonist ivuxolimab in advanced cancers. The method was immunoSEQ multiplex PCR; TCRdb's version includes in-frame clones alone and lacks a portion of them. The sample records some 97,000 clones, 90% being singletons. This sample comprised CD4+ or CD8+ T cells sorted from blood, obtained in a trial of the OX40 agonist ivuxolimab. The receptors shown here come from an adult with an advanced solid tumor such as melanoma, head and neck, liver or kidney cancer.

V gene TRBV19 combines with J gene TRBJ2-3, with a possible D match to TRBD1 (7 bases). This CDR3 is built from 18 residues. Germline assignment: CDR1 LNHDA and CDR2 SQIVND (reference sequence). V was trimmed by 3 bases and J by 1 base, leaving 20 bases between them. CDR3 DNA sequence: TGTGCCAGTAGTATCAGGGGGGCGAGGGGCCTTGGCACAGATACGCAGTATTTT. Protein sequence: CASSIRGARGLGTDTQYF.

V and J are TRBV6-1 and TRBJ2-5; possible D gene TRBD1, 5 bases. This CDR3 has 14 residues. Germline values: CDR1 MNHNS, CDR2 SASEGT. V lost 1 base, J lost 4 bases, and 10 bases lay in between. The CDR3 region is CASSEVRGSETQYF. The CDR3 DNA reads as TGTGCCAGCAGTGAAGTTAGGGGCTCAGAGACCCAGTACTTC.

This clone was counted a few times. The V gene is TRBV4-1, the J gene TRBJ2-2; TRBD1 or TRBD2 may be the D gene (5 bases each). Germline V gene lookup returns CDR1 MGHRA and CDR2 YSYEKL. The CDR3 is 16 residues long. V lost 3 bases to trimming and J lost 6 bases, with 17 bases between them. The CDR3 loop is CASSQAGTARAGELFF. The CDR3 DNA follows: TGCGCCAGCAGCCAGGCTGGGACCGCAAGGGCCGGGGAGCTGTTTTTT.

Here the CDR3 reads CASSLRQGGNQPQHF. CDR3 coding DNA: TGTGCCAGCAGCTTACGACAGGGGGGCAATCAGCCCCAGCATTTT. The V and J genes are TRBV5-8 and TRBJ1-5, with TRBD1 matching 9 bases. CDR1 and CDR2 (germline): SGHTS, YDEGEE. The CDR3 is 15 residues long. Trimming removed 2 bases from V and 2 bases from J; junction bases left unmatched: 2.

V is TRBV29-1 and J is TRBJ2-1; D possibly corresponds to TRBD1 (5 bases). CDR3 length equals 13 residues. Germline loops: CDR1 SQVTM, CDR2 ANQGSEA. V was shortened by 6 bases and J by 7 bases, with 16 bases between the two germline ends. The CDR3 here is CSVGHGLGNEQFF. DNA of the CDR3: TGCAGCGTCGGACATGGCCTCGGGAATGAGCAGTTCTTC.

V is TRBV13 and J is TRBJ2-1; 10 nucleotides agree with TRBD2. Germline V CDR1 and CDR2: PRHDT, FYEKMQ (reference sequence). The CDR3 totals 17 residues. The V gene end was trimmed by 5 bases and the J gene end by 2 bases; junction bases not matched to a gene: 9. The CDR3 DNA is TGTGCCAGCAGCCTAACGGCTAGCGGGGGTCCCTACAATGAGCAGTTCTTC. This gives the protein CASSLTASGGPYNEQFF.

The CDR3 bases are TGTGCCACTCTGACGGACCCCACGTATGGCTACACCTTC. Protein: CATLTDPTYGYTF. The chain has TRBV19 and TRBJ1-2; D unresolved. This CDR3 is built from 13 residues. Germline assignment: CDR1 LNHDA and CDR2 SQIVND (reference sequence). The V gene lost 10 bases and the J gene lost 5 bases, with 17 bases spanning the gap. Together with reference TRBV19 and TRBJ1-2, the CDR3 gives the full variable domain: DGGITQSPKYLFRKEGQNVTLSCEQNLNHDAMYWYRQDPGQGLRLIYYSQIVNDFQKGDIAEGYSVSREKKESFPLTVTSAQKNPTAFYLCATLTDPTYGYTFGSGTRLTVV.

The V and J genes are TRBV30 and TRBJ2-1; no clear D. The germline gives CDR1 GTSNPN, CDR2 SVGIG (reference sequence). Deletions cut 1 base from V and 7 bases from J, with 11 bases between. This CDR3 region has 13 residues. The CDR3 region has the DNA TGTGCCTGGAGTGCCGAAATCTTGAATGAGCAGTTCTTC. This encodes CAWSAEILNEQFF.

The rearrangement joins TRBV6-5 to TRBJ1-1; the match to TRBD1 covers 8 bases. From germline, CDR1 is MNHEY and CDR2 SVGAGI. The CDR3 sequence is 12 residues long. Germline trimming cut 4 bases from V and 11 bases from J; bases unmatched to any gene: 6. CDR3 coding DNA: TGTGCCAGCAGTTTTGAACAGGGGGTCGCTTTCTTT. This gives the protein CASSFEQGVAFF.

The genes are TRBV6-6 and TRBJ1-5; 7 positions agree with TRBD1. Germline CDR1 reads MNHNY; CDR2 reads SVGAGI (reference sequence). The CDR3 sequence is 15 residues long. The junction had 9 bases not matched to a gene; V was cut back by 5 bases and J by 5 bases. The CDR3 region has the DNA TGTGCCAGCAGTCCAATTGTAGGGGGCGATCAGCCCCAGCATTTT. Its protein is CASSPIVGGDQPQHF.

The chain uses TRBV28 and TRBJ2-3, with a weak D call TRBD2 (6 bases). V was shortened by 5 bases and J by 7 bases, with 10 bases between the two germline ends. The CDR3 contains 12 residues. From germline, CDR1 is MDHEN and CDR2 SYDVKM. The DNA for the CDR3 is TGTGCCAGCAGTACCCTAGCGAATACGCAGTATTTT. The encoded protein is CASSTLANTQYF.

V is TRBV5-1 and J is TRBJ1-4; 10 positions agree with TRBD1. The CDR3 extends over 14 amino acids. J was trimmed by 8 bases and V by 6 bases; bases with no gene match: 7. Per the germline V gene, CDR1 is SGHRS and CDR2 is YFSETQ. The CDR3 sequence is CASTRTGGNEKLFF. The CDR3 DNA reads TGCGCCAGCACCCGGACAGGGGGAAACGAAAAACTGTTTTTT. Based on the CDR3 plus reference TRBV5-1 and TRBJ1-4, the full variable domain is KAGVTQTPRYLIKTRGQQVTLSCSPISGHRSVSWYQQTPGQGLQFLFEYFSETQRNKGNFPGRFSGRQFSNSRSEMNVSTLELGDSALYLCASTRTGGNEKLFFGSGTQLSVL.